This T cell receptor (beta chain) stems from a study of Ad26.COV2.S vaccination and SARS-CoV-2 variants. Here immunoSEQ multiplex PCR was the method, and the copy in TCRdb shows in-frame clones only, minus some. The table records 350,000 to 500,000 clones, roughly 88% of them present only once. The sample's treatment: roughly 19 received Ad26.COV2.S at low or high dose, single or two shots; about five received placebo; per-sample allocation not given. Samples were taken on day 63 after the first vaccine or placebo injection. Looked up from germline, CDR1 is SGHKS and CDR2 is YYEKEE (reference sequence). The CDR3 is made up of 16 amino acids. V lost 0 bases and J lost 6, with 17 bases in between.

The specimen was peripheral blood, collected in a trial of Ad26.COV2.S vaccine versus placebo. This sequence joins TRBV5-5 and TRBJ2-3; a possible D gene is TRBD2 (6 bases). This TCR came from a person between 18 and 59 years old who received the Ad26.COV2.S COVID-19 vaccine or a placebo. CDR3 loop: CASSLETGRDGDTQYF. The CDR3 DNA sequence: TGTGCCAGCAGCTTGGAAACGGGGCGGGATGGTGATACGCAGTATTTT. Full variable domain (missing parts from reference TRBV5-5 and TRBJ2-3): DAGVTQSPTHLIKTRGQQVTLRCSPISGHKSVSWYQQVLGQGPQFIFQYYEKEERGRGNFPDRFSARQFPNYSSELNVNALLLGDSALYLCASSLETGRDGDTQYFGPGTRLTVL.